A single sample is the source of the 24 T cell receptor beta chains below, sequenced in a study of response to subunit inactivated influenza vaccine. TCRdb used MiXCR to reprocess the RT-PCR reads, holding one entry per CDR3 protein. The data show about 800,000 distinct CDR3 sequences, approximately 22% seen once. The material sequenced was PBMCs from blood, taken approximately 5 days after vaccination. These TCRs come from a man aged 50-60 years who received an inactivated influenza vaccine.

V gene TRBV9 combines with J gene TRBJ2-3; D call uncertain. This CDR3 is 15 amino acids long. The V end lost 0 bases, the J end lost 0 bases, and 8 bases lay between the germline ends. The germline V gene has CDR1 SGDLS and CDR2 YYNGEE. The CDR3 sequence is CASSVDQRSTDTQYF. As DNA, the CDR3 is TGTGCCAGCAGCGTAGATCAGCGCAGCACAGATACGCAGTATTTT. The full variable domain, with the rest looked up from reference TRBV9 and TRBJ2-3, is DSGVTQTPKHLITATGQRVTLRCSPRSGDLSVYWYQQSLDQGLQFLIQYYNGEERAKGNILERFSAQQFPDLHSELNLSSLELGDSALYFCASSVDQRSTDTQYFGPGTRLTVL.

This clonotype was detected only a few times. The J gene is TRBJ2-5, the V gene TRBV24-1; D is possibly TRBD1 (5 bases). The CDR3 extends over 15 amino acids. From germline, CDR1 is KGHDR and CDR2 SFDVKD. The germline V and J ends were trimmed by 5 bases and 5 bases, with 17 bases remaining between them. The CDR3 loop is CATSVGVGRLETQYF. The CDR3, as DNA: TGTGCCACCAGTGTAGGCGTGGGGCGCTTGGAGACCCAGTACTTC.

The chain is built from TRBV20-1 and TRBJ2-2; D perhaps matches TRBD2 (6 bases). Trimming cost V 0 bases and J 8 bases, with 16 bases left between them. CDR1 is DFQATT, CDR2 SNEGSKA, per germline (reference sequence). The CDR3 runs 15 residues. CDR3 protein: CSARDHGTPGGELFF. CDR3 sequence (DNA): TGCAGTGCTAGAGATCATGGGACTCCGGGGGGGGAGCTGTTTTTT.

Here the CDR3 DNA reads TGTGCCAGCTCATTAAGAGAAAACAATGAGCAGTTCTTC. Translating it yields CASSLRENNEQFF. V gene TRBV18 combines with J gene TRBJ2-1; D is unresolved. There are 13 residues in the CDR3. V lost 5 bases, J lost 5 bases, and 10 bases lay in between. Germline V gene sequence: CDR1 KGHSH, CDR2 LQKENI.

The J gene is TRBJ1-5, the V gene TRBV25-1; D remains ambiguous. The CDR3 runs to 12 residues. Trimming removed 2 bases at V and 9 bases at J, with 8 bases between. Germline lookup yields CDR1 MGHDK and CDR2 SYGVNS. As DNA, the CDR3 is TGTGCCAGCAGTGAAGGGTCGGGGCCCCAGCATTTT. Translating gives CASSEGSGPQHF. Supplemented by reference TRBV25-1 and TRBJ1-5, the full variable domain reads EADIYQTPRYLVIGTGKKITLECSQTMGHDKMYWYQQDPGMELHLIHYSYGVNSTEKGDLSSESTVSRIRTEHFPLTLESARPSHTSQYLCASSEGSGPQHFGDGTRLSIL.

In DNA, the CDR3 is TGCAGTGCTAGAGGGACTAGCGGGGATTGGCAGGAGACCCAGTACTTC. Protein product: CSARGTSGDWQETQYF. The V gene is TRBV20-1, the J gene TRBJ2-5; 12 bases are shared with TRBD2. After removal of 1 base from V and 5 bases from J, the junction contained 8 bases not matched to a gene. Looked up from germline, CDR1 is DFQATT and CDR2 is SNEGSKA (reference sequence). This CDR3 is built from 16 residues.

This chain joins TRBV11-2 and TRBJ2-1, with a possible D match to TRBD2 (5 bases). In germline, CDR1 is SGHAT, CDR2 FQNNGV. The CDR3 totals 15 residues. The V and J ends lost 4 bases and 12 bases respectively, with 22 bases between them. CDR3 sequence: CASSSPLRASRGQFF. Written as DNA, the CDR3 is TGTGCCAGCAGCTCCCCTCTGAGGGCCTCGAGAGGGCAGTTCTTC.

The rearrangement joins TRBV28 to TRBJ2-7; D is undetermined. CDR1 and CDR2 (germline): MDHEN, SYDVKM. There are 13 residues in the CDR3. The germline V and J ends were trimmed by 5 bases and 2 bases, with 10 bases remaining between them. The CDR3 here is CASSPTYAYEQYF. For the CDR3, the DNA is TGTGCCAGCAGTCCGACTTATGCCTACGAGCAGTACTTC.

This clonotype was counted only a few times. The chain combines TRBV5-1 with TRBJ2-7; D remains unclear. The CDR3 has 14 amino acids. Trimming pared 0 bases from V and 2 bases from J, leaving 9 bases between. Germline lookup yields CDR1 SGHRS and CDR2 YFSETQ. The CDR3 bases are TGCGCCAGCAGCTTGGCAACCCAGACCTACGAGCAGTACTTC. Amino acids: CASSLATQTYEQYF.

This clonotype appeared many times. J is TRBJ2-7 and V is TRBV13; D remains unclear. The ends were cut back, 1 base at V and 2 bases at J, with 12 bases in the middle. The CDR3 runs to 15 residues. The germline V gene has CDR1 PRHDT and CDR2 FYEKMQ (reference sequence). The CDR3 loop is CASSLEGSLTYEQYF. The DNA for the CDR3 is TGTGCCAGCAGCTTAGAAGGGTCCTTAACCTACGAGCAGTACTTC.

This clonotype showed up just a few times. The chain combines TRBV10-3 with TRBJ2-5; 11 nucleotides agree with TRBD1. J lost 1 base, V lost 7 bases, and 8 bases had no gene match. The CDR3 consists of 16 residues. Germline V lookup: CDR1 ENHRY, CDR2 SYGVKD. The DNA of the CDR3 is TGTGCCATCACCCCAGGGACAGGGGGGCTCCAAGAGACCCAGTACTTC. Translation: CAITPGTGGLQETQYF.

On this clonotype itself: This may come from a read error, since a much larger clone is one base off. The DNA of the CDR3 is TGCAGTGCCGAAAAATCGGGGGGCCTAGGAGATACGCACTATTTT. Residues: CSAEKSGGLGDTHYF. The rearrangement uses TRBV20-1 and TRBJ2-3; D is perhaps TRBD2 (7 bases). The CDR3 loop spans 15 amino acids. Per germline, CDR1 DFQATT and CDR2 SNEGSKA (reference sequence).

The genes are TRBV29-1 and TRBJ2-2, with D possibly matching TRBD2 (5 bases). V lost 5 bases and J lost 2, with 12 bases in between. The germline gives CDR1 SQVTM, CDR2 ANQGSEA. CDR3 length equals 14 residues. CDR3 region: CSVFRGSNTGELFF. In nucleotides, the CDR3 is TGCAGCGTTTTTCGAGGGTCAAACACCGGGGAGCTGTTTTTT.

This clonotype has a single count. The J gene is TRBJ2-7, the V gene TRBV5-1, with 10 bases that match TRBD2. CDR1 SGHRS and CDR2 YFSETQ come from the germline V gene. Trimming cost V 4 bases and J 2 bases; bases outside gene matches: 6. CDR3 size: 15 residues. In DNA, the CDR3 is TGCGCCAGCAGCCCGACTAGCGGGTCTACCTACGAGCAGTACTTC. It codes for CASSPTSGSTYEQYF. The full variable domain, its missing parts supplied by reference TRBV5-1 and TRBJ2-7, is KAGVTQTPRYLIKTRGQQVTLSCSPISGHRSVSWYQQTPGQGLQFLFEYFSETQRNKGNFPGRFSGRQFSNSRSEMNVSTLELGDSALYLCASSPTSGSTYEQYFGPGTRLTVT.

The chain carries TRBV12-3 or TRBV12-4 and TRBJ2-1, with 8 bases that match TRBD2. The CDR3 has 14 residues. After removal of 3 bases from V and 6 bases from J, the junction contained 4 bases not matched to a gene. The CDR3 protein is CASSFRTSLNEQFF. The CDR3 nucleotides are TGTGCCAGCAGTTTCCGGACTAGCCTCAATGAGCAGTTCTTC.

This clonotype showed up just a few times. The genes are TRBV20-1 and TRBJ2-1, with TRBD2 matching over 8 bases. V trimming: 4 bases; J trimming: 6 bases; junction bases outside the gene matches: 11. Germline V gives CDR1 DFQATT, CDR2 SNEGSKA (reference sequence). CDR3 length equals 15 residues. In nucleotides, the CDR3 is TGCAGTGCTACCTATAGCGGGGCGTACGGCAATGAGCAGTTCTTC. Translated: CSATYSGAYGNEQFF.

The gene calls are TRBV29-1 and TRBJ2-2, with 10 bases matching TRBD2. CDR3 length: 18 residues. The V and J ends lost 4 bases and 5 bases, in that order; junction bases with no gene match: 16. Germline values: CDR1 SQVTM, CDR2 ANQGSEA. The CDR3: CSVVGFQREGGGTGELFF. The DNA for the CDR3 is TGCAGCGTTGTTGGTTTCCAGCGGGAGGGAGGTGGGACCGGGGAGCTGTTTTTT.

The rearrangement joins TRBV5-5 to TRBJ2-1; D is unclear. V was cut by 0 bases and J by 2 bases, with 9 bases left in between. The CDR3 extends over 15 amino acids. In germline, CDR1 is SGHKS, CDR2 YYEKEE (reference sequence). CDR3 in amino acids: CASSLVSAAYNEQFF. CDR3 in DNA: TGTGCCAGCAGCTTGGTGTCTGCCGCCTACAATGAGCAGTTCTTC.

The chain links TRBV7-2 to TRBJ1-4, with D perhaps TRBD1 (5 bases). The V end lost 5 bases, the J end lost 3 bases, and 10 bases lay between the germline ends. This CDR3 region has 14 residues. Per the germline V gene, CDR1 is SGHTA and CDR2 is FQGNSA. The CDR3 sequence: CASSPGPSNEKLFF. CDR3 coding DNA: TGTGCCAGCAGCCCGGGACCCTCTAATGAAAAACTGTTTTTT.

The rearrangement uses TRBV10-3 and TRBJ2-2, with 16 bases that match TRBD2. Germline values: CDR1 ENHRY, CDR2 SYGVKD. CDR3 length: 17 amino acids. V lost 7 bases, J lost 7 bases, and 9 bases stayed unmatched. CDR3 protein: CAIKPGLAGGPNGELFF. The CDR3 bases are TGTGCCATCAAACCGGGACTAGCGGGAGGGCCAAACGGGGAGCTGTTTTTT.

This clonotype was recorded at least ten times. V gene TRBV12-3 or TRBV12-4 combines with J gene TRBJ2-7; weak D call: TRBD1 (5 bases). The CDR3 spans 14 residues. Trimming shortened V by 5 bases and J by 4 bases, and 15 bases separated the two germline ends. DNA for the CDR3: TGTGCCAGCAGTCCGCAGGGTTCTATATACGAGCAGTACTTC. Its translation is CASSPQGSIYEQYF.

This clonotype turned up a few times. The CDR3 DNA sequence: TGCAGCGTAGAAAGTACAGGGGGCTACGAGCAGTACTTC. It translates to CSVESTGGYEQYF. The V gene is TRBV29-1, the J gene TRBJ2-7, with TRBD1 matching 8 bases. The CDR3 contains 13 residues. Unmatched junction bases numbered 7, after V lost 6 bases and J lost 3 bases. Germline V gene data show CDR1 as SQVTM and CDR2 as ANQGSEA.

This clonotype came up a few times. J is TRBJ2-3 and V is TRBV6-1, with 7 bases that match TRBD1. The CDR3 length is 18 residues. J was trimmed by 3 bases and V by 5 bases; bases with no gene match: 17. Germline values: CDR1 MNHNS, CDR2 SASEGT. The CDR3 nucleotides read TGTGCCAGCAGTACGGACATAGGAACAGGGGACGATACAGATACGCAGTATTTT. The encoded protein is CASSTDIGTGDDTDTQYF.

The rearrangement uses TRBV2 and TRBJ2-1; TRBD1 might be the D (5 bases). Germline V lookup: CDR1 SNHLY, CDR2 FYNNEI. Trimming pared 1 base from V and 0 bases from J, leaving 7 bases between. This CDR3 has 15 residues. CDR3 amino acids: CASSEEGYSYNEQFF. The CDR3 nucleotides are TGTGCCAGCAGTGAAGAGGGGTACTCCTACAATGAGCAGTTCTTC. Supplemented by reference TRBV2 and TRBJ2-1, the full variable domain reads EPEVTQTPSHQVTQMGQEVILRCVPISNHLYFYWYRQILGQKVEFLVSFYNNEISEKSEIFDDQFSVERPDGSNFTLKIRSTKLEDSAMYFCASSEEGYSYNEQFFGPGTRLTVL.